This T cell receptor beta chain emerged from a study of cytomegalovirus exposure and HLA in healthy donors. Findings and limits, study-wide: Data from an earlier analysis indicated that most TCR beta V segments were productive either about 90% or about 30% of the time. The number of N-insertions in an Asian-associated ancestry cluster was reportedly below the roughly 620-donor mean in a later analysis.

Researchers ran the PCR with 60 Vbeta and 13 Jbeta primers. Original analysis: As a later analysis found, there were tens of millions of unique TCR beta chains, of which roughly 11 million were shared. Sequencing used immunoSEQ multiplex PCR; TCRdb keeps in-frame clones, though not all of them. V and J calls and clone size are given by that table; D and trimming were obtained from the DNA. Counted here are about 140,000 clones, approximately 80% occurring once; the ten biggest clones make up 3.9%. As regards this clone: Its cognate antigen is unknown.

The CDR3 has 14 residues. CDR1 is SQVTM and CDR2 is ANQGSEA in the germline V gene. The ends lost 7 bases at V and 1 base at J; junction bases unmatched: 4. Sequencing input: PBMCs. The source is a man younger than 30 in good health and CMV-seronegative. The genes are TRBV29-1 and TRBJ1-1; TRBD1 aligns across 12 bases. This CDR3 is CSATGQGANTEAFF. The CDR3 DNA is TGCAGCGCAACGGGACAGGGGGCGAACACTGAAGCTTTCTTT.